This TCR beta chain was retrieved from a study of T cells after posttransplantation cyclophosphamide. Study observations and caveats: Blood and skin or GI T cell repertoires showed limited TRB overlap. Recipient CMV seropositivity and CMV reactivation strongly tracked TRB clonality. Donor-recipient repertoire similarity was low at 1-2 months, rising over year one.

Germline loops: CDR1 SGHTA, CDR2 FQGTGA. Trimming cost V 5 bases and J 6 bases; bases outside gene matches: 0. This CDR3 contains 12 residues. Libraries were prepared by immunoSEQ multiplex PCR; TCRdb keeps only in-frame clonotypes and omits some of them. The sample yields tens of thousands of clones, without any singletons. This clone showed up many times. Its antigen is not identified. Source material: PBMCs. This TCR derives from a woman aged 45 to 65 in good health and a related stem cell transplant donor. The chain links TRBV7-3 to TRBJ1-5; 8 nucleotides align to TRBD1. The CDR3 spells CASSGQGQPQHF. CDR3 sequence (DNA): TGTGCCAGCAGCGGACAGGGTCAGCCCCAGCATTTT.